The 32 T cell receptor beta chains below come from one sample, sequenced in a study of CD8 T cells in Susac syndrome. The RNA, about 0.45 to 1 ug, was put through reverse transcription using random hexamers. TCRdb called the immunoSEQ multiplex PCR reads again in MiXCR, with one record for every CDR3 protein. In the table there are approximately 94,000 distinct CDR3 sequences, 95% of which are singletons. Material: CD8+ T cells from PBMCs. The receptors originated from a human donor with Susac syndrome.

The genes are TRBV12-3 or TRBV12-4 and TRBJ1-2; no definite D call. The CDR3 is 13 residues long. V lost 1 base and J lost 0, with 3 bases in between. This CDR3 is CASSLDANYGYTF. CDR3 coding DNA: TGTGCCAGCAGTTTAGATGCTAACTATGGCTACACCTTC.

The V call is TRBV6-1, the J call TRBJ2-1, with 8 bases fitting TRBD2. The J segment lost 5 bases and the V segment lost 3 bases, leaving 15 bases of the junction unmatched. CDR1 and CDR2 from the germline V gene are MNHNS and SASEGT. CDR3 length: 18 amino acids. CDR3 residues: CASSDGPGPGRANNEQFF. The CDR3 DNA follows: TGTGCCAGCAGTGATGGCCCGGGACCCGGGAGGGCCAACAATGAGCAGTTCTTC.

The chain carries TRBV5-6 and TRBJ2-7, with 12 bases identical to TRBD1. The junction had 9 bases not matched to a gene; V was cut back by 4 bases and J by 7 bases. In germline, CDR1 is SGHDT, CDR2 YYEEEE. The CDR3 consists of 15 residues. The CDR3 DNA is TGTGCCAGCAGCCGCCGGGACAGGGGGCTCTGGGAGCAGTACTTC. Translating it yields CASSRRDRGLWEQYF.

The V gene is TRBV5-1, the J gene TRBJ2-7; D ambiguous. Per germline, CDR1 SGHRS and CDR2 YFSETQ. V shed 4 bases and J shed 2 bases, with 13 bases lying between them. The length of the CDR3 is 14 residues. The CDR3 spells CASSATHGPYEQYF. CDR3 coding DNA: TGCGCCAGCAGCGCAACACATGGGCCCTACGAGCAGTACTTC.

This clonotype occurred once. The chain recombines TRBV5-6 with TRBJ2-7, with a weak D call TRBD1 (6 bases). CDR1 SGHDT and CDR2 YYEEEE come from the germline V gene. This CDR3 is 13 amino acids long. Trimming shortened V by 3 bases and J by 5 bases, and 12 bases separated the two germline ends. The CDR3 nucleotides are TGTGCCAGCAGCTCTGACAGGTTCCACGAGCAGTACTTC. Amino acid sequence: CASSSDRFHEQYF.

This rearrangement joins TRBV28 to TRBJ2-7, with D perhaps being TRBD1 or TRBD2 (5 bases each). The CDR3 extends over 17 amino acids. Germline CDR1 reads MDHEN; CDR2 reads SYDVKM. The ends were cut back, 4 bases at V and 6 bases at J, with 25 bases in the middle. In nucleotides, the CDR3 is TGTGCCAGCAGTTCGGGACGGTTAGCGAGAGTGAGCGGCGAGCAGTACTTC. It is translated as CASSSGRLARVSGEQYF.

This clonotype was observed a single time. This chain joins TRBV12-3 or TRBV12-4 and TRBJ1-1; D is unclear. The CDR3 extends over 13 amino acids. Trimming cost V 3 bases and J 1 base, with 6 bases left between them. The CDR3 region is CASSLWQNTEAFF. The CDR3 region has the DNA TGTGCCAGCAGTTTGTGGCAGAACACTGAAGCTTTCTTT.

This sequence joins TRBV27 and TRBJ1-1; no clear D. Trimming removed 0 bases from V and 4 bases from J, with 6 bases in between. Germline CDR1 MNHEY, CDR2 SMNVEV (reference sequence). This CDR3 comprises 13 residues. The CDR3 sequence is CASSLSMGTEAFF. In DNA form, the CDR3 reads TGTGCCAGCAGTTTATCGATGGGCACTGAAGCTTTCTTT.

The chain carries TRBV2 and TRBJ2-7, with D tentatively TRBD1 (5 bases). This CDR3 has 14 residues. The V and J ends lost 8 bases and 0 bases respectively, with 14 bases between them. Germline loops: CDR1 SNHLY, CDR2 FYNNEI. As DNA, the CDR3 is TGTGCCAGCGCCGCCCCTAGGGGCTCCTACGAGCAGTACTTC. Its protein product is CASAAPRGSYEQYF.

V gene TRBV29-1 combines with J gene TRBJ2-6; D is uncertain. V lost 1 base to trimming and J lost 0 bases, with 4 bases between them. The CDR3 runs to 14 residues. Germline V lookup: CDR1 SQVTM, CDR2 ANQGSEA. CDR3 DNA: TGCAGCGTTGAAGTACACTCTGGGGCCAACGTCCTGACTTTC. Amino acid sequence: CSVEVHSGANVLTF.

The genes are TRBV7-2 and TRBJ1-1; D gene uncertain. Trimming cost V 2 bases and J 5 bases, with 9 bases left between them. The CDR3 runs to 13 residues. Germline CDR1 reads SGHTA; CDR2 reads FQGNSA. CDR3 nucleotide sequence: TGTGCCAGCAGCTTAAACCACGGGACTGAAGCTTTCTTT. It codes for CASSLNHGTEAFF.

This chain connects TRBV27 to TRBJ1-5; the match to TRBD1 covers 7 bases. After removal of 4 bases from V and 2 bases from J, the junction contained 8 bases not matched to a gene. CDR3 length: 16 residues. CDR1 is MNHEY, CDR2 SMNVEV, per germline (reference sequence). In DNA form, the CDR3 reads TGTGCCAGCAGTTGGACAGGTGCTGGAGGCAATCAGCCCCAGCATTTT. Its translation is CASSWTGAGGNQPQHF.

V usage is TRBV6-6 and J usage is TRBJ1-1; D unclear. Germline V gene sequence: CDR1 MNHNY, CDR2 SVGAGI (reference sequence). Deletions cut 6 bases from V and 11 bases from J, with 13 bases between. This CDR3 comprises 11 residues. CDR3 residues: CASRNQMSAFF. CDR3 in DNA: TGTGCCAGCAGAAATCAGATGTCGGCTTTCTTT.

The chain carries TRBV7-2 and TRBJ2-5, with 9 positions matching TRBD2. The CDR3 extends over 16 amino acids. The V segment lost 5 bases and the J segment 4 bases; nucleotides outside the gene matches: 11. Germline values: CDR1 SGHTA, CDR2 FQGNSA. For the CDR3, the DNA is TGTGCCAGCAGCCGAGACCGGCGGGAGGGCCGAGAGACCCAGTACTTC. It is translated as CASSRDRREGRETQYF. The whole variable domain, filled in from reference TRBV7-2 and TRBJ2-5, reads GAGVSQSPSNKVTEKGKDVELRCDPISGHTALYWYRQSLGQGLEFLIYFQGNSAPDKSGLPSDRFSAERTGGSVSTLTIQRTQQEDSAVYLCASSRDRREGRETQYFGPGTRLLVL.

The rearrangement uses TRBV5-6 and TRBJ2-7; the D is unclear. The CDR3 runs 14 residues. V lost 2 bases and J 6 bases, leaving 15 bases between the germline ends. Germline loops: CDR1 SGHDT, CDR2 YYEEEE. CDR3 residues: CASSFVDGVREQYF. The CDR3 region has the DNA TGTGCCAGCAGCTTTGTCGACGGCGTACGCGAGCAGTACTTC.

The chain couples TRBV12-5 to TRBJ2-7; D unresolved. CDR3 length: 12 amino acids. V was pared by 2 bases and J by 7 bases, with 9 bases between. In germline, CDR1 is LGHNT, CDR2 FRNRAP. The CDR3 coding sequence is TGTGCTAGTGGTTTGCCAGAGAAGGAGCAGTACTTC. Amino acids: CASGLPEKEQYF.

The chain employs TRBV20-1 and TRBJ1-5; 8 bases are shared with TRBD1. The germline V gene encodes CDR1 DFQATT and CDR2 SNEGSKA (reference sequence). The J segment lost 10 bases and the V segment lost 2 bases, leaving 10 bases of the junction unmatched. This CDR3 is 14 amino acids long. CDR3 sequence reads: CSARSTGEISPQHF. In DNA form, the CDR3 reads TGCAGTGCTAGATCGACAGGGGAGATATCACCCCAGCATTTT.

V usage is TRBV2 and J usage is TRBJ2-7; maybe TRBD2 (6 bases). The CDR3 sequence is 13 residues long. With 2 bases removed from V and 5 bases from J, the gap between germline ends came to 10 bases. Germline assignment: CDR1 SNHLY and CDR2 FYNNEI. The CDR3 protein is CASSEMDYDEQYF. In DNA, the CDR3 is TGTGCCAGCAGTGAAATGGACTACGACGAGCAGTACTTC.

The rearrangement links TRBV5-1 to TRBJ1-2; D remains ambiguous. The V gene lost 4 bases and the J gene lost 6 bases, with 7 bases spanning the gap. Germline-derived CDR1 and CDR2 are SGHRS and YFSETQ. The CDR3 totals 11 residues. In nucleotides, the CDR3 is TGCGCCAGCAGCGATTTCGATGGCTACACCTTC. It encodes CASSDFDGYTF.

The rearrangement uses TRBV25-1 and TRBJ1-5; no reliable D call. Germline CDR1 MGHDK, CDR2 SYGVNS. The CDR3 runs 14 residues. V was cut by 4 bases and J by 4 bases, with 11 bases left in between. The CDR3 sequence: CASSGRGPNQPQHF. The CDR3 DNA sequence: TGTGCCAGCAGTGGCCGAGGACCGAATCAGCCCCAGCATTTT.

This rearrangement joins TRBV5-1 to TRBJ2-4; D possibly corresponds to TRBD1 (5 bases). Germline V lookup: CDR1 SGHRS, CDR2 YFSETQ. This CDR3 spans 15 amino acids. Trimming removed 0 bases at V and 7 bases at J, with 14 bases between. CDR3 loop: CASSLVAGNGNIQYF. As DNA, the CDR3 is TGCGCCAGCAGCTTGGTGGCAGGGAATGGCAACATTCAGTACTTC.

The chain recombines TRBV29-1 with TRBJ2-3; unclear D gene. V dropped 2 bases and J dropped 5 bases, with 8 bases sitting between them. The CDR3 covers 12 residues. CDR1 and CDR2 (germline): SQVTM, ANQGSEA. CDR3 bases: TGCAGCGTTGAATCGGAAAGAGATACGCAGTATTTT. Its protein is CSVESERDTQYF.

The count of this clonotype is one. CDR3 in DNA: TGTGCCAGCAGAAATAGGGAGACCCATGGCTACACCTTC. Translating it yields CASRNRETHGYTF. This chain links TRBV12-3 or TRBV12-4 with TRBJ1-2; D is ambiguous. Trimming shortened V by 6 bases and J by 6 bases, and 14 bases separated the two germline ends. This CDR3 has 13 residues.

This clonotype occurred once. CDR3: CASSPRDTIRGNTEAFF. The CDR3 DNA follows: TGTGCCAGCTCACCCCGGGACACCATTCGGGGGAACACTGAAGCTTTCTTT. V usage is TRBV18 and J usage is TRBJ1-1, with TRBD1 as a possible D gene (6 bases). The CDR3 runs 17 residues. Trimming cost V 3 bases and J 1 base, with 18 bases left between them. CDR1 and CDR2 from the germline V gene are KGHSH and LQKENI.

The CDR3 sequence: CSAPGQANSEAFF. The CDR3 nucleotides read TGCAGTGCTCCTGGACAGGCCAATTCCGAAGCTTTCTTT. The genes are TRBV20-1 and TRBJ1-1; 7 bases align to TRBD1. This CDR3 is built from 13 residues. The trim removed 5 bases at V and 8 bases at J, leaving 11 bases unmatched. Germline-derived CDR1 and CDR2 are DFQATT and SNEGSKA (reference sequence).

V usage is TRBV20-1 and J usage is TRBJ2-3; TRBD2 aligns across 7 bases. V trimming: 1 base; J trimming: 5 bases; junction bases outside the gene matches: 6. Per the germline V gene, CDR1 is DFQATT and CDR2 is SNEGSKA (reference sequence). CDR3 size: 14 residues. Written as DNA, the CDR3 is TGCAGTGCTAGAGTTGGCGGGAGCGTAGATACGCAGTATTTT. It encodes CSARVGGSVDTQYF.

The CDR3 loop is CASSQDSEKLFF. The CDR3 DNA follows: TGTGCCAGCAGCCAAGACTCCGAAAAACTGTTTTTT. V and J are TRBV3-1 and TRBJ1-4; D gene ambiguous. V shed 0 bases and J shed 8 bases, with 4 bases lying between them. CDR1 and CDR2 (germline): LGHDT, YNNKEL (reference sequence). The CDR3 spans 12 residues.

This clonotype was seen just once. CDR3 region: CASSQAREGTDTQYF. CDR3 coding DNA: TGTGCCAGCAGCCAAGCGAGGGAAGGCACAGATACGCAGTATTTT. V gene TRBV3-1 combines with J gene TRBJ2-3, with D maybe TRBD2 (5 bases). The germline gives CDR1 LGHDT, CDR2 YNNKEL (reference sequence). The CDR3 is made up of 15 amino acids. V lost 1 base to trimming and J lost 1 base, with 9 bases between them.

The chain joins TRBV15 to TRBJ2-3; D is unclear. This CDR3 has 15 residues. The V end lost 1 base, the J end lost 2 bases, and 10 bases lay between the germline ends. Per the germline V gene, CDR1 is LNHNV and CDR2 is YYDKDF (reference sequence). CDR3 sequence reads: CATSRVDKNTDTQYF. The CDR3 coding sequence is TGTGCCACCAGCAGAGTAGACAAAAACACAGATACGCAGTATTTT.

The J gene is TRBJ2-5, the V gene TRBV5-1, with TRBD1 as a possible D gene (6 bases). V gave up 2 bases and J gave up 5 bases, with 13 bases separating them. This CDR3 has 14 amino acids. Germline V gene lookup returns CDR1 SGHRS and CDR2 YFSETQ. The CDR3 is CASSFEGGWETQYF. The CDR3 DNA follows: TGCGCCAGCAGCTTCGAAGGGGGTTGGGAGACCCAGTACTTC.

The genes are TRBV27 and TRBJ2-1; perhaps D is TRBD1 or TRBD2 (6 bases each). V was cut by 4 bases and J by 9 bases, with 16 bases left in between. The CDR3 spans 14 residues. Germline values: CDR1 MNHEY, CDR2 SMNVEV (reference sequence). The CDR3 coding sequence is TGTGCCAGCAGTTGGTCGGGAGTCAGGGGTGAGCAGTTCTTC. Its protein is CASSWSGVRGEQFF.

The J gene is TRBJ1-6, the V gene TRBV2, with 7 bases identical to TRBD1. Per germline, CDR1 SNHLY and CDR2 FYNNEI. This CDR3 has 14 amino acids. J was trimmed by 8 bases and V by 4 bases; bases with no gene match: 5. The CDR3 sequence is CASSAGTAYSPLHF. The DNA for the CDR3 is TGTGCCAGCAGTGCCGGGACAGCCTATTCACCCCTCCACTTT.